Each of the 20 T cell receptor beta chains below was sequenced from the same sample in a study of blood T cell repertoires in COVID-19. Here immunoSEQ multiplex PCR was the method, and the copy in TCRdb shows in-frame clones only, minus some. The data contain about 210,000 clones, over 80% of them singletons. The sample taken for sequencing was peripheral blood. The receptors shown here come from a woman aged 60 to 75 with COVID-19, enrolled during active disease.

The chain uses TRBV5-1 and TRBJ1-2; 9 nucleotides agree with TRBD1. Germline loops: CDR1 SGHRS, CDR2 YFSETQ. The ends lost 4 bases at V and 3 bases at J; junction bases unmatched: 10. CDR3 length equals 16 residues. DNA for the CDR3: TGCGCCAGCAGCGTAACAGGGGGCGGTTTCCACTATGGCTACACCTTC. Amino acids: CASSVTGGGFHYGYTF.

The chain recombines TRBV21-1 with TRBJ2-7; the DNA was not compared with TRBD1, the D call given in the table. TRBV21-1 counts as a pseudogene. The CDR3 is 19 residues long. CDR3 loop: CASTLPRHRGRIRGYEQYF. The CDR3 DNA reads as TGTGCCAGCACCCTCCCCCGCCACAGGGGACGTATTAGGGGCTACGAGCAGTACTTC.

The V and J genes are TRBV15 and TRBJ1-3; no clear D gene. In germline, CDR1 is LNHNV, CDR2 YYDKDF (reference sequence). The CDR3 covers 14 residues. V lost 3 bases and J 0 bases, leaving 6 bases between the germline ends. The DNA of the CDR3 is TGTGCCACCAGCAGCCCCCTCTCTGGAAACACCATATATTTT. This gives the protein CATSSPLSGNTIYF.

This chain connects TRBV24-1 to TRBJ1-1; a weak D match, TRBD1 (5 bases). The length of the CDR3 is 12 residues. Trimming removed 3 bases at V and 10 bases at J, with 11 bases between. CDR1 is KGHDR and CDR2 is SFDVKD in the germline V gene. DNA of the CDR3: TGTGCCACCAGTGATCCGGGGGAGCGAGCTTTCTTT. It codes for CATSDPGERAFF.

The chain uses TRBV6-2 or TRBV6-3 and TRBJ1-5; D possibly corresponds to TRBD1 (6 bases). Looked up from germline, CDR1 is MNHEY and CDR2 is SVGEGT. Trimming stripped 5 bases from V and 1 base from J, with 12 bases between. This CDR3 comprises 15 residues. This CDR3 reads CASSTRQGSNQPQHF. As DNA, the CDR3 is TGTGCCAGCAGTACCCGCCAGGGGAGCAATCAGCCCCAGCATTTT.

In its sample, this clone was seen a few times. This chain uses TRBV7-8 with TRBJ2-2, with TRBD2 matching over 12 bases. The J segment lost 5 bases and the V segment lost 3 bases, leaving 19 bases of the junction unmatched. The CDR3 runs to 21 residues. Germline lookup yields CDR1 SGHVS and CDR2 FQNEAQ. CDR3 bases: TGTGCCAGCAGCTTCTATACAGGGGGCGTTGGACTAGCGGGACTAACCGGGGAGCTGTTTTTT. Residues: CASSFYTGGVGLAGLTGELFF.

The chain recombines TRBV5-1 with TRBJ1-1; 7 bases are shared with TRBD1. This CDR3 contains 17 residues. With 4 bases clipped from V and 0 bases from J, the junction kept 12 bases outside the gene matches. Germline-derived CDR1 and CDR2 are SGHRS and YFSETQ. CDR3 sequence: CASSPRRQGEMNTEAFF. CDR3 DNA sequence: TGCGCCAGCAGCCCTAGAAGACAGGGCGAAATGAACACTGAAGCTTTCTTT.

The chain carries TRBV11-2 and TRBJ1-1, with a tentative D call TRBD1 (6 bases). Trimming took off 4 bases at V and 0 bases at J, with 9 bases between the two ends. Germline V gene data show CDR1 as SGHAT and CDR2 as FQNNGV. The CDR3 length is 14 residues. CDR3 bases: TGTGCCAGCAGCTCCAGGGGTTTGAACACTGAAGCTTTCTTT. It encodes CASSSRGLNTEAFF.

This clone was counted a few times. This chain joins TRBV19 and TRBJ1-5; D might be TRBD1 (5 bases). The CDR3 is 17 residues long. Deletions cut 1 base from V and 4 bases from J, with 17 bases between. The germline gives CDR1 LNHDA, CDR2 SQIVND (reference sequence). The DNA for the CDR3 is TGTGCCAGTAGTATAGGAGGAGGGGAAGCTCGGAATCAGCCCCAGCATTTT. Amino acids: CASSIGGGEARNQPQHF.

This chain links TRBV20-1 with TRBJ1-1; D gene uncertain. Germline CDR1 reads DFQATT; CDR2 reads SNEGSKA (reference sequence). With 7 bases removed from V and 9 bases from J, the gap between germline ends came to 15 bases. The CDR3 extends over 11 amino acids. This chain's CDR3 is CSGPYSGKAFF. Written as DNA, the CDR3 is TGCAGTGGCCCGTACAGCGGGAAAGCTTTCTTT.

The chain combines TRBV3-1 (or the pseudogene TRBV3-2) with TRBJ1-3; perhaps TRBD1 as D (6 bases). The CDR3 is 17 amino acids. V was cut by 4 bases and J by 0 bases, with 16 bases left in between. Germline lookup yields CDR1 LGHDT and CDR2 YNNKEL (reference sequence). CDR3 nucleotide sequence: TGTGCCAGCAGCCCGGGACAAGCTATCCCCTCTGGAAACACCATATATTTT. Amino acid sequence: CASSPGQAIPSGNTIYF.

Here the CDR3 reads CASSQARESRYEQYF. CDR3 nucleotides: TGCGCCAGCAGCCAAGCGAGGGAGTCGCGGTACGAGCAGTACTTC. The gene calls are TRBV4-3 and TRBJ2-7, with a possible D match to TRBD2 (5 bases). Germline V gene sequence: CDR1 LGHNA, CDR2 YSLEER. This CDR3 has 15 residues. Trimming removed 1 base at V and 4 bases at J, with 14 bases between.

The rearrangement joins TRBV20-1 to TRBJ1-1, with 9 nucleotides matching TRBD1. Germline CDR1 DFQATT, CDR2 SNEGSKA (reference sequence). The CDR3 totals 10 residues. Losses at the gene ends were 8 bases for V and 9 bases for J; bases not matched to a gene: 4. DNA for the CDR3: TGCAGTTCGGACAGGGGCCAAGCTTTCTTT. It codes for CSSDRGQAFF.

The V and J genes are TRBV29-1 and TRBJ1-6; TRBD1 matches 8 bases. The V and J ends lost 7 bases and 7 bases, in that order; junction bases with no gene match: 9. The CDR3 consists of 14 residues. Germline V gives CDR1 SQVTM, CDR2 ANQGSEA. CDR3 sequence: CSARAGQENSPLHF. The CDR3 DNA sequence: TGCAGCGCCCGTGCGGGACAGGAAAATTCACCCCTCCACTTT.

In this sample, this clone turned up a few times. This chain uses TRBV19 with TRBJ1-2; D call uncertain. Germline CDR1 LNHDA, CDR2 SQIVND (reference sequence). The V end lost 3 bases, the J end lost 12 bases, and 20 bases lay between the germline ends. The CDR3 totals 14 residues. DNA of the CDR3: TGTGCCAGTAGTATCTCGGTCGCTGAATTTGTGAACACCTTC. Its protein is CASSISVAEFVNTF. The complete variable domain, with remaining parts taken from reference TRBV19 and TRBJ1-2, reads DGGITQSPKYLFRKEGQNVTLSCEQNLNHDAMYWYRQDPGQGLRLIYYSQIVNDFQKGDIAEGYSVSREKKESFPLTVTSAQKNPTAFYLCASSISVAEFVNTFGSGTRLTVV.

The rearrangement joins TRBV18 to TRBJ1-4, with D possibly being TRBD1 (5 bases). Trimming shortened V by 2 bases and J by 7 bases, and 11 bases separated the two germline ends. There are 14 residues in the CDR3. Germline V gene sequence: CDR1 KGHSH, CDR2 LQKENI. In DNA form, the CDR3 reads TGTGCCAGCTCACCAAATCGGGGGGTTGAAAAACTGTTTTTT. It codes for CASSPNRGVEKLFF.

The CDR3 loop is CASSLEEGRGVAFF. In DNA, the CDR3 is TGTGCCAGCAGCCTAGAAGAGGGCAGGGGGGTAGCTTTCTTT. The rearrangement joins TRBV7-8 to TRBJ1-1, with 7 bases fitting TRBD1. The length of the CDR3 is 14 residues. Per the germline V gene, CDR1 is SGHVS and CDR2 is FQNEAQ. The V and J ends lost 5 bases and 10 bases, in that order; junction bases with no gene match: 13.

This sequence joins TRBV4-3 and TRBJ2-7; TRBD2 might be the D (6 bases). Trimming removed 2 bases from V and 4 bases from J, with 18 bases in between. CDR3 length equals 16 residues. CDR1 and CDR2 from the germline V gene are LGHNA and YSLEER. CDR3 sequence reads: CASSQYNGDGSYEQYF. The CDR3 DNA reads as TGCGCCAGCAGCCAATATAACGGGGACGGGAGTTACGAGCAGTACTTC.

This rearrangement joins TRBV7-3 to TRBJ1-1; 12 nucleotides line up with TRBD1. V was clipped by 3 bases and J by 5 bases; unmatched bases: 4. Germline CDR1 reads SGHTA; CDR2 reads FQGTGA. The CDR3 length is 15 residues. Here the CDR3 DNA reads TGTGCCAGCAGCTTCCCGGGACAGGGGGCAACTGAAGCTTTCTTT. It is translated as CASSFPGQGATEAFF.

V gene TRBV7-9 combines with J gene TRBJ2-3, with D perhaps matching TRBD2 (6 bases). V gave up 10 bases and J gave up 6 bases, with 20 bases separating them. The germline CDR1 and CDR2 sequences are SEHNR and FQNEAQ (reference sequence). CDR3 length: 14 amino acids. CDR3 residues: CATLRGVSMDTQYF. The CDR3 bases are TGTGCCACCTTGCGGGGAGTGTCTATGGATACGCAGTATTTT.